The entry that follows covers one TCR beta chain sequence. The antigen this receptor binds is unknown. No qualities accompany the bases; no much larger clone lies one base away. TCRbeta CDR3 regions were amplified from genomic DNA by means of the immunoSEQ Assay, a bias-controlled multiplex PCR. The source study handled its data this way. Nucleated cell counts per sample were estimated from amplification of reference gene primers within the assay. To quantify the absolute abundance of each unique TCRbeta CDR3 rearrangement, sequence reads were collapsed and filtered. For each sample, productive Simpson clonality was calculated as the square root of Simpson's diversity index over productive rearrangements. Not all clones reach the TCRdb copy of this immuneACCESS table, which keeps in-frame sequences only. Checked studies attribute under half of the gap to unresolved V genes and leave the rest unexplained. That table furnishes V, J and clone size, whereas the DNA furnished D and trimming. Present in this sample are about 170,000 clones, 65% to 85% of which were seen just once. 9.5% to 13% of the sample is taken by the ten largest.

The data belong to a study of blood T cell repertoires in COVID-19 (dated by TCRdb to between 2020 and 2021). Broadly, across the study: The collaborator samples originated in the United States, Italy and Spain and spanned the acute and convalescent phases of COVID-19. The repertoires were made available in a free public database intended to serve as a resource for research on the immune response to SARS-CoV-2. The material from the prospective study consisted of cDNA or gDNA derived from T cells, B-cell-depleted T cells, or PBMCs. A de-identified subject ID, COVID-19 status, age in years and sex were almost always included in the sample metadata. The samples were drawn from two sources: the first 160 participants of the ongoing ImmuneRACE study, and 1,254 subjects contributed by 6 global collaborators. HLA class I and class II types, where available, came from metadata supplied by the sample provider rather than from assay-based typing. Deeply sampled blood TCRbeta repertoires from subjects exposed to, actively infected with, or recovered from COVID-19 were included in the dataset.

General findings and caveats noted by the study authors: The quantity of clinical and demographic metadata differed by source and by participant and was supplied without curation.

V and J are truncated by 2 bases and 2 bases respectively, leaving an intervening sequence of 10 bases. The CDR3, from cysteine to phenylalanine, totals 15 residues. The DNA shown is the 45-base CDR3, in frame from base 1. Taken from the germline V gene (reference sequence), the CDR1 and CDR2 loops are MNHNY and SVGAGI. The collaborating institutions used their own protocols to collect whole blood in K2EDTA tubes. For TCRbeta analysis, collaborator samples were shipped as frozen whole blood, as isolated PBMCs, or as DNA extracted from either sample type. The sequence is built from TRBV6-6 and TRBJ2-1, with TRBD2 tentatively as D gene (5 bases match). This clonotype was obtained from a man aged 70 or older with active or convalescent COVID-19. Sequencing input: peripheral blood. The nucleotide sequence is given as TGTGCCAGCAGTTACGGGTTCGGGGCCTACAATGAGCAGTTCTTC. This is translated as CASSYGFGAYNEQFF.